The 13 T cell receptor beta chains reported below all come from one sample, sequenced in a study of blood T cell repertoires in COVID-19. Clones were read by immunoSEQ multiplex PCR, and TCRdb kept only the in-frame ones, dropping some. The sample has around 330,000 clones, roughly 90% seen once. The specimen was PBMCs or T cells enriched from blood (not recorded which). The receptors were sampled from a man aged 60-69 years who had recovered from COVID-19.

The chain has TRBV29-1 and TRBJ1-2; possible D gene TRBD1, 6 bases. V lost 4 bases and J lost 8, with 11 bases in between. This CDR3 comprises 11 residues. CDR1 is SQVTM, CDR2 ANQGSEA, per germline. Here the CDR3 reads CSVAGVGGYTF. The CDR3 nucleotides read TGCAGCGTTGCAGGGGTCGGGGGCTACACCTTC.

This chain joins TRBV7-9 and TRBJ2-3; D ambiguous. The CDR3 is made up of 14 amino acids. Germline CDR1 is SEHNR and CDR2 is FQNEAQ (reference sequence). Trimming cost V 7 bases and J 2 bases, with 13 bases left between them. The DNA for the CDR3 is TGTGCCAGCACCACGACTGGATCCACAGATACGCAGTATTTT. Translated, it gives CASTTTGSTDTQYF.

V usage is TRBV7-2 and J usage is TRBJ2-4; D gene unclear. V shed 3 bases and J shed 0 bases, with 9 bases lying between them. Germline-derived CDR1 and CDR2 are SGHTA and FQGNSA. The CDR3 sequence is 15 residues long. For the CDR3, the DNA is TGTGCCAGCAGCTTGAACAGATTAGCCAAAAACATTCAGTACTTC. It yields the protein CASSLNRLAKNIQYF.

The chain employs TRBV11-3 and TRBJ2-1; 7 bases match TRBD2. The CDR3 spans 15 residues. Germline lookup yields CDR1 SGHNT and CDR2 YENEEA. Trimming at V came to 1 base and at J to 7 bases, leaving 7 bases not matched to a gene. CDR3 DNA: TGTGCCAGCAGCTTAGGGCGGGGGATTGGGAATGAGCAGTTCTTC. Its translation: CASSLGRGIGNEQFF.

V usage is TRBV30 and J usage is TRBJ1-6; D is possibly TRBD1 (5 bases). CDR3 size: 16 residues. V was trimmed by 0 bases and J by 4 bases, leaving 13 bases between them. CDR1 GTSNPN and CDR2 SVGIG come from the germline V gene (reference sequence). The CDR3 sequence: CAWSVTSGLYNSPLHF. For the CDR3, the DNA is TGTGCCTGGAGTGTGACGTCAGGGCTGTATAATTCACCCCTCCACTTT.

This chain links TRBV18 with TRBJ1-2; 8 positions match TRBD1. Germline assignment: CDR1 KGHSH and CDR2 LQKENI. J was trimmed by 7 bases and V by 0 bases; bases with no gene match: 4. CDR3 length equals 14 residues. DNA of the CDR3: TGTGCCAGCTCACCACCGGGACAGGTAGTTGGCTACACCTTC. This sequence encodes CASSPPGQVVGYTF. The full variable domain, completed using reference TRBV18 and TRBJ1-2, is NAGVMQNPRHLVRRRGQEARLRCSPMKGHSHVYWYRQLPEEGLKFMVYLQKENIIDESGMPKERFSAEFPKEGPSILRIQQVVRGDSAAYFCASSPPGQVVGYTFGSGTRLTVV.

The chain employs TRBV28 and TRBJ1-1; D gene ambiguous. Between the trimmed V and J ends, which lost 6 bases and 6 bases, there was a span of 14 bases. This CDR3 is built from 13 residues. CDR1 MDHEN and CDR2 SYDVKM come from the germline V gene. CDR3 nucleotide sequence: TGTGCCAGCAGCCCGACTGGTCGGTCTGAAGCTTTCTTT. It encodes CASSPTGRSEAFF.

This chain connects TRBV5-1 to TRBJ2-3; maybe TRBD2 (5 bases). V gave up 1 base and J gave up 4 bases, with 16 bases separating them. The CDR3 is made up of 16 amino acids. Germline loops: CDR1 SGHRS, CDR2 YFSETQ. For the CDR3, the DNA is TGCGCCAGCAGCTTGCCTAGCTTGAACCTCCCAGATACGCAGTATTTT. Residues: CASSLPSLNLPDTQYF.

The sample holds one count of this clone. The genes are TRBV24-1 and TRBJ2-1; 10 nucleotides agree with TRBD2. CDR3 length equals 16 residues. Germline CDR1 KGHDR, CDR2 SFDVKD. V lost 4 bases, J lost 2 bases, and 4 bases stayed unmatched. The CDR3 DNA is TGTGCCACCAGTGAAGCTAGCGGGAGAGCCTACAATGAGCAGTTCTTC. Translating it yields CATSEASGRAYNEQFF.

The chain couples TRBV2 to TRBJ1-1; 8 positions agree with TRBD1. The CDR3 contains 13 residues. Trimming took 5 bases from V and 4 from J; bases not matched to a gene: 3. Germline loops: CDR1 SNHLY, CDR2 FYNNEI. The CDR3 region has the DNA TGTGCCAGCAGTACCACAGGGGGCACTGAAGCTTTCTTT. Its translation is CASSTTGGTEAFF.

The genes are TRBV3-1 (or the pseudogene TRBV3-2) and TRBJ1-2; tentative D call: TRBD1 (6 bases). V lost 4 bases and J lost 8, with 20 bases in between. CDR1 is LGHDT, CDR2 YNNKEL, per germline (reference sequence). This CDR3 is 15 amino acids long. The CDR3 DNA reads TGTGCCAGCAGCCCCGGGAGGGGGTCGGTTGGAGGCTACACCTTC. Amino acids: CASSPGRGSVGGYTF.

Only one count was recorded for this clone. CDR3 in DNA: TGTGCCAGCAGCTTAAGCGAAACGGCGTATGGCTACACCTTC. Residues: CASSLSETAYGYTF. The V and J genes are TRBV7-8 and TRBJ1-2; no reliable D call. CDR1 SGHVS and CDR2 FQNEAQ come from the germline V gene. Trimming pared 2 bases from V and 5 bases from J, leaving 12 bases between. CDR3 size: 14 residues.

This sequence joins TRBV7-9 and TRBJ1-3; a weak D match, TRBD1 (5 bases). Trimming removed 1 base at V and 0 bases at J, with 10 bases between. This CDR3 region has 16 residues. Germline lookup yields CDR1 SEHNR and CDR2 FQNEAQ (reference sequence). The CDR3 region has the DNA TGTGCCAGCAGCTTAGGACAGCCGAGCTCTGGAAACACCATATATTTT. Protein product: CASSLGQPSSGNTIYF. The variable domain in full, completed from reference TRBV7-9 and TRBJ1-3, reads DTGVSQNPRHKITKRGQNVTFRCDPISEHNRLYWYRQTLGQGPEFLTYFQNEAQLEKSRLLSDRFSAERPKGSFSTLEIQRTEQGDSAMYLCASSLGQPSSGNTIYFGEGSWLTVV.